This passage covers 30 T cell receptor beta chains from one sample sequenced in a study of identical twins. TCRdb reprocessed the 5' RACE reads with MiXCR, giving one entry per CDR3 protein. The data hold over 500,000 distinct CDR3 sequences, with 20% to 25% observed a single time. Separately, the same data were catalogued under a study of T cells expressing NK-cell markers.

Sequenced sample: CD4+ T cells sorted from blood. All receptors come from a woman aged 18-29 years in good health.

There are a few counts of this clonotype. This chain links TRBV20-1 with TRBJ1-2, with D unresolved. The V end was cut by 8 bases, the J end by 5 bases, with 6 bases between. Germline V lookup: CDR1 DFQATT, CDR2 SNEGSKA (reference sequence). The CDR3 sequence is 9 residues long. In DNA form, the CDR3 reads TGCAGTCGATTTTATGGCTACACCTTC. It translates to CSRFYGYTF.

This clonotype was recorded at least ten times. The genes are TRBV5-1 and TRBJ1-1; D call uncertain. The CDR3 extends over 15 amino acids. V was clipped by 0 bases and J by 0 bases, with 9 bases between them. Germline lookup yields CDR1 SGHRS and CDR2 YFSETQ. In nucleotides, the CDR3 is TGCGCCAGCAGCTTGGGTCCGGGCCTGAACACTGAAGCTTTCTTT. Translation: CASSLGPGLNTEAFF. The whole variable domain, remainder taken from reference TRBV5-1 and TRBJ1-1, is KAGVTQTPRYLIKTRGQQVTLSCSPISGHRSVSWYQQTPGQGLQFLFEYFSETQRNKGNFPGRFSGRQFSNSRSEMNVSTLELGDSALYLCASSLGPGLNTEAFFGQGTRLTVV.

The chain recombines TRBV27 with TRBJ2-1; 9 bases agree with TRBD2. J gave up 4 bases and V 5 bases, and 12 bases lay outside the gene matches. The CDR3 consists of 17 residues. Looked up from germline, CDR1 is MNHEY and CDR2 is SMNVEV (reference sequence). In DNA, the CDR3 is TGTGCCAGCAGTCCCACCTACCTAGCGGGGAGTTACAATGAGCAGTTCTTC. This sequence encodes CASSPTYLAGSYNEQFF.

The chain couples TRBV7-2 to TRBJ2-3, with D tentatively TRBD2 (5 bases). The V end lost 5 bases, the J end lost 2 bases, and 11 bases lay between the germline ends. Per the germline V gene, CDR1 is SGHTA and CDR2 is FQGNSA. The CDR3 runs 14 residues. CDR3 residues: CASSIQRLTDTQYF. The CDR3 coding sequence is TGTGCCAGCAGCATTCAGCGGCTCACAGATACGCAGTATTTT. Drawing the rest from reference TRBV7-2 and TRBJ2-3, the complete variable domain is GAGVSQSPSNKVTEKGKDVELRCDPISGHTALYWYRQSLGQGLEFLIYFQGNSAPDKSGLPSDRFSAERTGGSVSTLTIQRTQQEDSAVYLCASSIQRLTDTQYFGPGTRLTVL.

This clonotype turned up a few times. This sequence joins TRBV12-3 or TRBV12-4 and TRBJ2-1, with D perhaps given as TRBD1 or TRBD2 (6 bases each). The V and J ends lost 5 bases and 10 bases respectively, with 12 bases between them. The CDR3 covers 12 residues. CDR3 sequence (DNA): TGTGCCAGCAGTAGGGGGACTTCCGAGCAGTTCTTC. This encodes CASSRGTSEQFF.

The chain links TRBV6-5 to TRBJ2-1, with TRBD2 identical over 8 bases. CDR1 and CDR2 (germline): MNHEY, SVGAGI. J was trimmed by 4 bases and V by 0 bases; bases with no gene match: 8. This CDR3 comprises 17 residues. The CDR3 region is CASSYSGSAGGYNEQFF. The CDR3 bases are TGTGCCAGCAGTTACTCCGGGTCCGCGGGGGGTTACAATGAGCAGTTCTTC.

This clonotype has at least ten counts. The genes are TRBV5-1 and TRBJ2-5, with D possibly matching TRBD1 (6 bases). The CDR3 is made up of 15 amino acids. CDR1 and CDR2 (germline): SGHRS, YFSETQ. Between the trimmed V and J ends, which lost 5 bases and 2 bases, there was a span of 16 bases. CDR3 amino acids: CASSLQGRWQETQYF. The CDR3 DNA follows: TGCGCCAGCAGTCTTCAGGGGCGCTGGCAAGAGACCCAGTACTTC.

This chain links TRBV20-1 with TRBJ1-1, with D uncertain. CDR1 and CDR2 (germline): DFQATT, SNEGSKA (reference sequence). This CDR3 comprises 14 residues. V was clipped by 6 bases and J by 6 bases, with 20 bases between them. CDR3 region: CSASSGPLNAEAFF. CDR3 in DNA: TGCAGTGCAAGTTCCGGGCCTCTAAACGCTGAAGCTTTCTTT.

This clonotype was counted only a few times. V is TRBV6-6 and J is TRBJ1-6; D ambiguous. Trimming cost V 7 bases and J 10 bases, with 14 bases left between them. The CDR3 runs 13 residues. CDR1 is MNHNY and CDR2 is SVGAGI in the germline V gene (reference sequence). The CDR3 DNA reads as TGTGCCAGCACTATTAATGAAGGGTCACCCCTCCACTTT. Its protein is CASTINEGSPLHF.

The CDR3 DNA is TGCAGTGCTAGAGATTCACCCAGGGCTTCGCACGAGCAGTACTTC. Translating it yields CSARDSPRASHEQYF. The chain couples TRBV20-1 to TRBJ2-7, with a tentative D call TRBD1 (5 bases). The CDR3 is made up of 15 amino acids. Per germline, CDR1 DFQATT and CDR2 SNEGSKA (reference sequence). Trimming pared 0 bases from V and 5 bases from J, leaving 17 bases between.

In this sample, this clonotype turned up once. The chain uses TRBV20-1 and TRBJ2-7; D is possibly TRBD1 (6 bases). There are 16 residues in the CDR3. Looked up from germline, CDR1 is DFQATT and CDR2 is SNEGSKA (reference sequence). Trimming cost V 5 bases and J 6 bases, with 26 bases left between them. Written as DNA, the CDR3 is TGCAGTGCTCGATTAATCAGGGGTCGGGGTACCTGCGAGCAGTACTTC. Its translation: CSARLIRGRGTCEQYF.

This sequence joins TRBV5-4 and TRBJ2-1; D remains unclear. V shed 1 base and J shed 8 bases, with 10 bases lying between them. The CDR3 has 13 amino acids. CDR1 and CDR2 from the germline V gene are SGHNT and YYREEE (reference sequence). DNA of the CDR3: TGTGCCAGCAGCTTGCCCCTCTCTGATGAGCAGTTCTTC. As protein: CASSLPLSDEQFF.

The chain is built from TRBV7-2 and TRBJ2-1; TRBD2 matches 7 bases. The V gene's germline CDR1 is SGHTA and CDR2 FQGNSA. J lost 4 bases, V lost 5 bases, and 5 bases had no gene match. The CDR3 covers 14 residues. Written as DNA, the CDR3 is TGTGCCAGCAGCAGTCCGGGACTATACAATGAGCAGTTCTTC. Translation gives CASSSPGLYNEQFF.

The J gene is TRBJ2-3, the V gene TRBV4-3, with TRBD2 matching over 16 bases. The CDR3 consists of 17 residues. V was clipped by 8 bases and J by 5 bases; unmatched bases: 10. The V gene's germline CDR1 is LGHNA and CDR2 YSLEER. Here the CDR3 DNA reads TGCGCCAGCGCGGGACTAGCGGGAGGGCGGCGGAGAGATACGCAGTATTTT. Translated: CASAGLAGGRRRDTQYF.

J is TRBJ2-3 and V is TRBV5-1; 7 bases line up with TRBD2. The CDR3 length is 14 residues. The J segment lost 2 bases and the V segment lost 3 bases, leaving 3 bases of the junction unmatched. Germline CDR1 SGHRS, CDR2 YFSETQ. The CDR3 loop reads CASSSGGVTDTQYF. The DNA of the CDR3 is TGCGCCAGCAGCTCGGGGGGAGTCACAGATACGCAGTATTTT.

This sequence joins TRBV6-5 and TRBJ1-1; a possible D gene is TRBD1 (5 bases). This CDR3 contains 14 residues. Trimming stripped 7 bases from V and 4 bases from J, with 16 bases between. Germline lookup yields CDR1 MNHEY and CDR2 SVGAGI. CDR3 amino acids: CASNFGGGSTEAFF. CDR3 in DNA: TGTGCCAGCAATTTCGGGGGTGGGAGCACTGAAGCTTTCTTT.

This chain links TRBV20-1 with TRBJ1-1, with 8 bases aligning to TRBD1. The CDR3 is 16 amino acids. Germline V gene data show CDR1 as DFQATT and CDR2 as SNEGSKA (reference sequence). V shed 6 bases, J shed 0 bases, and the junction held 12 bases outside the gene matches. The CDR3 loop reads CSALHRGARMNTEAFF. The CDR3 DNA reads TGCAGTGCCCTTCACAGGGGGGCGCGAATGAACACTGAAGCTTTCTTT.

This clonotype has just a few counts. This chain joins TRBV10-1 and TRBJ2-3, with 13 nucleotides matching TRBD2. The CDR3 has 16 amino acids. V dropped 3 bases and J dropped 5; count of bases not matched to a gene: 5. Per germline, CDR1 WNHNN and CDR2 SYGVQD (reference sequence). CDR3 nucleotides: TGCGCCAGCAGTGATGCCGGGACTAGCGGGAAAGATACGCAGTATTTT. It translates to CASSDAGTSGKDTQYF.

Concerning this clonotype itself: At one end the junction does not follow the germline gene, possibly because of a read error. The chain recombines TRBV5-1 with TRBJ2-1, with a possible D match to TRBD2 (5 bases). CDR1 SGHRS and CDR2 YFSETQ come from the germline V gene. CDR3 length equals 14 residues. The CDR3 loop reads CASSREGSYNGQFF. Here the CDR3 DNA reads TGCGCCAGCAGCCGGGAAGGCTCCTACAATGGGCAGTTCTTC.

This clonotype was picked up a small number of times. The chain joins TRBV5-1 to TRBJ2-6; D gene unclear. Germline V gene lookup returns CDR1 SGHRS and CDR2 YFSETQ. V was pared by 4 bases and J by 0 bases, with 11 bases between. This CDR3 contains 16 residues. This CDR3 reads CASSRDGASGANVLTF. CDR3 DNA sequence: TGCGCCAGCAGCCGCGACGGTGCCTCTGGGGCCAACGTCCTGACTTTC. Filled out from reference TRBV5-1 and TRBJ2-6, the complete variable domain reads KAGVTQTPRYLIKTRGQQVTLSCSPISGHRSVSWYQQTPGQGLQFLFEYFSETQRNKGNFPGRFSGRQFSNSRSEMNVSTLELGDSALYLCASSRDGASGANVLTFGAGSRLTVL.

About this clonotype: A read error is possible here, since a much larger clone lies one base away. The chain recombines TRBV10-3 with TRBJ2-7; 9 bases agree with TRBD1. The V gene end was trimmed by 6 bases and the J gene end by 8 bases; junction bases not matched to a gene: 11. CDR3 length equals 14 residues. Per the germline V gene, CDR1 is ENHRY and CDR2 is SYGVKD. CDR3: CAISDGQGIYKQYF. Here the CDR3 DNA reads TGTGCCATCAGCGACGGACAGGGGATTTACAAGCAGTACTTC.

V is TRBV20-1 and J is TRBJ2-4; possibly TRBD1 or TRBD2 for D (5 bases each). The CDR3 is 14 residues long. V was pared by 1 base and J by 0 bases, with 7 bases between. The germline V gene has CDR1 DFQATT and CDR2 SNEGSKA (reference sequence). CDR3 sequence (DNA): TGCAGTGCTAGAGCCGGGACAGCCAAAAACATTCAGTACTTC. Translation gives CSARAGTAKNIQYF.

The V call is TRBV20-1, the J call TRBJ1-1, with D unresolved. V was pared by 3 bases and J by 13 bases, with 24 bases between. Looked up from germline, CDR1 is DFQATT and CDR2 is SNEGSKA (reference sequence). The CDR3 totals 14 residues. DNA for the CDR3: TGCAGTGCTAGCCCCCACGGGGATTTAGGTCGAGGTTTCTTT. It is translated as CSASPHGDLGRGFF.

The gene calls are TRBV9 and TRBJ1-2; D possibly corresponds to TRBD1 (6 bases). The V gene lost 0 bases and the J gene lost 7 bases, with 10 bases spanning the gap. Germline V gene sequence: CDR1 SGDLS, CDR2 YYNGEE. The CDR3 is made up of 13 amino acids. The CDR3 is CASSVGTDSGYTF. DNA for the CDR3: TGTGCCAGCAGCGTAGGGACAGATTCTGGCTACACCTTC. The full variable domain, with the rest looked up from reference TRBV9 and TRBJ1-2, is DSGVTQTPKHLITATGQRVTLRCSPRSGDLSVYWYQQSLDQGLQFLIQYYNGEERAKGNILERFSAQQFPDLHSELNLSSLELGDSALYFCASSVGTDSGYTFGSGTRLTVV.

This sequence joins TRBV4-1 and TRBJ2-7; 11 nucleotides align to TRBD2. The CDR3 runs to 19 residues. Germline CDR1 is MGHRA and CDR2 is YSYEKL. V was clipped by 0 bases and J by 2 bases; unmatched bases: 12. The DNA of the CDR3 is TGCGCCAGCAGCCAAGATACAACTTTAGCGGGAGGGACCCCCTACGAGCAGTACTTC. It encodes CASSQDTTLAGGTPYEQYF.

The V and J genes are TRBV25-1 and TRBJ2-7; 7 nucleotides line up with TRBD1. With 2 bases clipped from V and 4 bases from J, the junction kept 2 bases outside the gene matches. The germline gives CDR1 MGHDK, CDR2 SYGVNS. The CDR3 loop spans 13 amino acids. This CDR3 reads CASSEKTGYEQYF. CDR3 nucleotides: TGTGCCAGCAGTGAAAAGACAGGGTACGAGCAGTACTTC.

The chain employs TRBV5-4 and TRBJ2-3, with 8 bases that match TRBD1. This CDR3 has 16 residues. Per germline, CDR1 SGHNT and CDR2 YYREEE (reference sequence). V lost 5 bases, J lost 2 bases, and 10 bases stayed unmatched. CDR3 nucleotide sequence: TGTGCCAGCAGATCTATTTGGGACAGGCTCACAGATACGCAGTATTTT. It is translated as CASRSIWDRLTDTQYF.

This clonotype was picked up many times. The chain employs TRBV7-2 and TRBJ1-2; D is perhaps TRBD1 (6 bases). Trimming took 2 bases from V and 2 from J, leaving 12 bases between them. Per the germline V gene, CDR1 is SGHTA and CDR2 is FQGNSA. The CDR3 totals 15 residues. The CDR3 DNA reads TGTGCCAGCAGCTTACAGGGGACTGAGAACTATGGCTACACCTTC. Its protein is CASSLQGTENYGYTF.

The chain uses TRBV3-1 and TRBJ2-1, with TRBD1 identical over 8 bases. In germline, CDR1 is LGHDT, CDR2 YNNKEL (reference sequence). Losses at the gene ends were 4 bases for V and 9 bases for J; bases not matched to a gene: 14. The CDR3 runs to 16 residues. The CDR3 DNA is TGTGCCAGCAGCCGCGCCGGGACAGGTGTAATTGCTGAGCAGTTCTTC. Its protein product is CASSRAGTGVIAEQFF.

This clonotype was counted ten times or more. J is TRBJ1-1 and V is TRBV29-1, with TRBD1 as a possible D gene (6 bases). V gave up 4 bases and J gave up 5 bases, with 14 bases separating them. Germline CDR1 reads SQVTM; CDR2 reads ANQGSEA. CDR3 length equals 13 residues. The CDR3 spells CSVGHNRATEAFF. The CDR3 DNA is TGCAGCGTTGGACACAACAGGGCGACTGAAGCTTTCTTT.